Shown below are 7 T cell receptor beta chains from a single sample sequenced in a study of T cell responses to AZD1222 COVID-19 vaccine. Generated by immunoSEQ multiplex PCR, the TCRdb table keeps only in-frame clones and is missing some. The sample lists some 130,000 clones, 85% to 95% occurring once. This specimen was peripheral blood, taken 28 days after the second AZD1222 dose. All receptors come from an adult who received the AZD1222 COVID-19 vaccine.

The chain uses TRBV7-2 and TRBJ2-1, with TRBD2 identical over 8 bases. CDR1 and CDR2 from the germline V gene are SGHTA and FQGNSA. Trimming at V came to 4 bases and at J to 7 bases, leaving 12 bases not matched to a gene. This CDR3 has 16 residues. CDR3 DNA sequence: TGTGCCAGCAGCTCCACCCCCGGGGGGGCCCCAAATGAGCAGTTCTTC. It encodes CASSSTPGGAPNEQFF.

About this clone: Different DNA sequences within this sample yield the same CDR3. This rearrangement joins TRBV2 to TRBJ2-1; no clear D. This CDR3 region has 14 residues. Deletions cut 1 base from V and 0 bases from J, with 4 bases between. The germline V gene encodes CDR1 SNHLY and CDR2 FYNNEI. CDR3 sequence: CASSEDSSYNEQFF. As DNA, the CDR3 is TGTGCCAGCAGTGAAGATAGCTCCTACAATGAGCAGTTCTTC.

CDR3 amino acids: CASRQAGSYNSPLHF. Written as DNA, the CDR3 is TGTGCCAGCAGACAGGCCGGCTCCTATAATTCACCCCTCCACTTT. The V gene is TRBV25-1, the J gene TRBJ1-6, with D perhaps matching TRBD1 (5 bases). In germline, CDR1 is MGHDK, CDR2 SYGVNS. Trimming shortened V by 6 bases and J by 0 bases, and 9 bases separated the two germline ends. CDR3 size: 15 residues.

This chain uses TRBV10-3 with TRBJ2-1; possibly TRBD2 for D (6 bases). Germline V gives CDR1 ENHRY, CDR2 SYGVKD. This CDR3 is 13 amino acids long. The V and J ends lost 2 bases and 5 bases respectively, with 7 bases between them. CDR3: CAISEGGNNEQFF. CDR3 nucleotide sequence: TGTGCCATCAGTGAGGGCGGGAACAATGAGCAGTTCTTC.

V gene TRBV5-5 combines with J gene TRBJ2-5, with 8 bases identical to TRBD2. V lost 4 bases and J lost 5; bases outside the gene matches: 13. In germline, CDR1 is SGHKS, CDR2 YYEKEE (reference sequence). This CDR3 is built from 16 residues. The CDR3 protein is CASSLRSGGVLETQYF. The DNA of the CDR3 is TGTGCCAGCAGCCTCAGGTCGGGGGGGGTTCTGGAGACCCAGTACTTC.

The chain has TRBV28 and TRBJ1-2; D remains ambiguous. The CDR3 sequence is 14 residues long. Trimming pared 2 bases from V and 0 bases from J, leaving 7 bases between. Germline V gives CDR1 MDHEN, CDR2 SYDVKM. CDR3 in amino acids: CASSLTVANYGYTF. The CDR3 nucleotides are TGTGCCAGCAGTTTAACCGTAGCTAACTATGGCTACACCTTC.

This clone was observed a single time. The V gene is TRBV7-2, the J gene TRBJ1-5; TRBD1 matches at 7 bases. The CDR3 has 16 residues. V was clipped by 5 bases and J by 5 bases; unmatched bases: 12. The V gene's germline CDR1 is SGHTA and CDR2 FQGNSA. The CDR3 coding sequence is TGTGCCAGCAGCCGCGTTGCAGGGGGAAGCTATCAGCCCCAGCATTTT. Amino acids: CASSRVAGGSYQPQHF.